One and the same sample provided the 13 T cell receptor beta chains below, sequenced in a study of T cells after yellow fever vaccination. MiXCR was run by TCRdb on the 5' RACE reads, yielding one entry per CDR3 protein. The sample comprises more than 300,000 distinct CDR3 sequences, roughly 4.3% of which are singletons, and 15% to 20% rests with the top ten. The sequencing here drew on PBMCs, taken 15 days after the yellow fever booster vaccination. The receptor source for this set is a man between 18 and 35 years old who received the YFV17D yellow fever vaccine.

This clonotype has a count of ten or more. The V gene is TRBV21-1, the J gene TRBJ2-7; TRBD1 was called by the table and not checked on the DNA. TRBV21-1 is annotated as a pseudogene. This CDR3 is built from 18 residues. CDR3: CASSKVKFRTGKGYEQYF. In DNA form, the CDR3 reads TGTGCCAGCAGCAAAGTTAAGTTCAGGACAGGGAAGGGTTACGAGCAGTACTTC.

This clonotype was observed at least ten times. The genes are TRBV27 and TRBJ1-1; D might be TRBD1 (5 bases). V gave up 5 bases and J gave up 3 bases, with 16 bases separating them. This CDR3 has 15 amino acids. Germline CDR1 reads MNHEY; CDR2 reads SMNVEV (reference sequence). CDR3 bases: TGTGCCAGCAGTCTACTCGGGACGCCAGACACTGAAGCTTTCTTT. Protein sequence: CASSLLGTPDTEAFF.

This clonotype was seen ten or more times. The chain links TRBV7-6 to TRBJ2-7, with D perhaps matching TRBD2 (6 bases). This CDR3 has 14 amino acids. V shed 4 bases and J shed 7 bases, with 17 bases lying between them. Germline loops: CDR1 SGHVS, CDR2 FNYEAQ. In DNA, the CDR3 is TGTGCCAGCAGCTCCCGACTAGTGTCGGGGGAGCAGTACTTC. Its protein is CASSSRLVSGEQYF. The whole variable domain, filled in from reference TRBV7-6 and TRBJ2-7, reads GAGVSQSPRYKVTKRGQDVALRCDPISGHVSLYWYRQALGQGPEFLTYFNYEAQQDKSGLPNDRFSAERPEGSISTLTIQRTEQRDSAMYRCASSSRLVSGEQYFGPGTRLTVT.

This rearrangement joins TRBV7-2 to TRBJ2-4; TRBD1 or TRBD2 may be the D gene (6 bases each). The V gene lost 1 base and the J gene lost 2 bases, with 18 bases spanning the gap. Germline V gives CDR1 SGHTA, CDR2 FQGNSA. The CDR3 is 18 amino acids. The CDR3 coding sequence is TGTGCCAGCAGCTTAGTGGGTGGAGGGGGTCATTCCAAAAACATTCAGTACTTC. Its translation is CASSLVGGGGHSKNIQYF.

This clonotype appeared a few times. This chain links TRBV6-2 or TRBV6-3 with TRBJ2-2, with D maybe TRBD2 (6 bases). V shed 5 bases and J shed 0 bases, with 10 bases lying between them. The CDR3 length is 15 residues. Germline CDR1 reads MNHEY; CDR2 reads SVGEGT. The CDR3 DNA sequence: TGTGCCAGCAGTCCCGGGACTCCGAACACCGGGGAGCTGTTTTTT. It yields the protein CASSPGTPNTGELFF.

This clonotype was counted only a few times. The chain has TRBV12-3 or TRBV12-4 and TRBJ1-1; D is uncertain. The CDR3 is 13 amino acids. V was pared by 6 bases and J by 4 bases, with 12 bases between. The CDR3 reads CASSPSDGTEAFF. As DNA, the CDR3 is TGTGCCAGCAGCCCCAGTGATGGCACTGAAGCTTTCTTT.

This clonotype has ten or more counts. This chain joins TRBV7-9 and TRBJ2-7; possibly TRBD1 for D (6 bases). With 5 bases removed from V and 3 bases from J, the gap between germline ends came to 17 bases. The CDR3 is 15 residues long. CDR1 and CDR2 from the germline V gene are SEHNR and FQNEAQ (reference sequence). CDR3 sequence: CASSDTGSGYYEQYV. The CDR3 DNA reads TGTGCCAGCAGCGATACAGGGTCAGGCTACTACGAGCAGTACGTC.

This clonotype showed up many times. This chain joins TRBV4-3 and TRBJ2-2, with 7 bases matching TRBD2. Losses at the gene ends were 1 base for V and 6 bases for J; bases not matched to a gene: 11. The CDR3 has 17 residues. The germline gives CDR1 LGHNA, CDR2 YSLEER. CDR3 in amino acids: CASSQGEGGGWAGELFF. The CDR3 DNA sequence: TGCGCCAGCAGCCAAGGGGAAGGCGGGGGATGGGCCGGGGAGCTGTTTTTT.

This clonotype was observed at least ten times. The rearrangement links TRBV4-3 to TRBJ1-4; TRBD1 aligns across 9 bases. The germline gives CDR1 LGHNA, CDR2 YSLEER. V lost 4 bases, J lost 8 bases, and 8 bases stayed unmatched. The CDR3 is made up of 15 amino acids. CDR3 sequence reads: CASSLIQGAREKLFF. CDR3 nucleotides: TGCGCCAGCAGCCTAATACAGGGGGCTCGGGAAAAACTGTTTTTT.

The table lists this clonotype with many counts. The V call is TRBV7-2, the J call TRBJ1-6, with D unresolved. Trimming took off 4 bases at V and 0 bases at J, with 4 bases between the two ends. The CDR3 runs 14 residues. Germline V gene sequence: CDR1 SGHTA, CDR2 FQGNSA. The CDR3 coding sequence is TGTGCCAGCAGCTATAGCTCCTATAATTCACCCCTCCACTTT. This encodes CASSYSSYNSPLHF. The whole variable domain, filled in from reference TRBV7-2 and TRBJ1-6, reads GAGVSQSPSNKVTEKGKDVELRCDPISGHTALYWYRQSLGQGLEFLIYFQGNSAPDKSGLPSDRFSAERTGGSVSTLTIQRTQQEDSAVYLCASSYSSYNSPLHFGNGTRLTVT.

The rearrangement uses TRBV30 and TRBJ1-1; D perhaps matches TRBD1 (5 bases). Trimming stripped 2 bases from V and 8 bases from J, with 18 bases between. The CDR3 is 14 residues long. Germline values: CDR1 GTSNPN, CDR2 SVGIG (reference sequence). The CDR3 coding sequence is TGTGCCTGGAGTACCTTAACTGTTCGACAGGAAGCTTTCTTT. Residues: CAWSTLTVRQEAFF. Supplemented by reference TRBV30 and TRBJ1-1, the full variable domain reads SQTIHQWPATLVQPVGSPLSLECTVEGTSNPNLYWYRQAAGRGLQLLFYSVGIGQISSEVPQNLSASRPQDRQFILSSKKLLLSDSGFYLCAWSTLTVRQEAFFGQGTRLTVV.

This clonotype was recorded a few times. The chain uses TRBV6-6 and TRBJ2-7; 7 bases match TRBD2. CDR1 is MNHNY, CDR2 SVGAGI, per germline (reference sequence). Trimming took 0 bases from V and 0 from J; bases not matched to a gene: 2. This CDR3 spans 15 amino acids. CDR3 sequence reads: CASSYSSGPSYEQYF. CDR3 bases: TGTGCCAGCAGTTACTCTAGCGGGCCCTCCTACGAGCAGTACTTC.

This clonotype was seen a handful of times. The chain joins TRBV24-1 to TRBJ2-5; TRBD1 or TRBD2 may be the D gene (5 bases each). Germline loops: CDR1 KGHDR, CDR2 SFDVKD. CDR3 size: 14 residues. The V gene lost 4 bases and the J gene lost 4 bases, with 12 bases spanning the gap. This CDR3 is CATSDPRGRETQYF. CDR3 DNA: TGTGCCACCAGTGACCCCCGGGGCAGAGAGACCCAGTACTTC.